A selection of T cell receptor beta chains follows, all from one sample in a study of T cell repertoires in cytomegalovirus infection. These receptors' antigens are unknown. TCRdb re-called the reads through MiXCR, storing one row per CDR3 protein. Here the sample spans about 900,000 distinct CDR3 sequences, approximately 33% being singletons. The sequencing here drew on cultured CD8+ T cells from PBMCs, taken from culture after CMV antigen stimulation. These TCRs come from a human donor in good health (CMV status not recorded). Some clones in this sample may be carry-over from other donors' samples. Both conserved end residues are part of each CDR3. The D gene is left open where the match is weak. The size field is filled for only some rows; it gives once, few, many or a size class.

V	J	D	size	DNA	CDR3
TRBV11-2	TRBJ2-2	.	.	TGTGCCAGCAGCTCCATTTTCAGGAACACCGGGGAGCTGTTTTTT	CASSSIFRNTGELFF
TRBV5-1	TRBJ2-5	TRBD1	.	TGCGCCAGCAGCGGATACGACAGGGTTGGGGCAGAGACCCAGTACTTC	CASSGYDRVGAETQYF
TRBV12-3/TRBV12-4	TRBJ2-5	TRBD2	.	TGTGCCAGCGAGGGGAGGGGAGAGACCCAGTACTTC	CASEGRGETQYF
TRBV7-8	TRBJ2-5	TRBD2	many	TGTGCCAGCAGCCCAGCCCTAGGAAGCGGGGGGCGGCAGACCCAGTACTTC	CASSPALGSGGRQTQYF
TRBV7-9	TRBJ2-1	.	.	TGTGCCGGCAGCCGTGCTGGCCACAATGAGCAGTTCTTC	CAGSRAGHNEQFF
TRBV20-1	TRBJ1-2	.	.	TGCAGTGCTAGAGATCCCAGATCCTATGGCTACACCTTC	CSARDPRSYGYTF
TRBV5-5	TRBJ2-7	.	.	TGTGCCAGCAGCTTGGGGACCGGGAGCCAGGGGAGAATCCATCCTACCTACGAGCAGTACTTC	CASSLGTGSQGRIHPTYEQYF
TRBV6-6	TRBJ2-7	.	.	TGTGCCACTAGGGACGGAACCTACGAGCAGTACTTC	CATRDGTYEQYF
TRBV6-6	TRBJ1-1	TRBD1	.	TGTGCCAGCAGTTACTCTGGGTTACAGGGGCTAGGCATGAACACTGAAGCTTTCTTT	CASSYSGLQGLGMNTEAFF
TRBV27	TRBJ2-1	TRBD2	.	TGTGCCAGCAGTTTCCCTGGCCAGCGGGGTGAGCAGTTCTTC	CASSFPGQRGEQFF
TRBV2	TRBJ2-5	TRBD1	.	TGTGCCGGTTGGACAGGCGAGACCCAGTACTTC	CAGWTGETQYF
TRBV4-3	TRBJ1-6	TRBD1	.	TGCGCCAGCAGACAAGGTCACAGGGGCAATTCACCCCTCCACTTT	CASRQGHRGNSPLHF
TRBV6-1	TRBJ2-4	.	.	TGTGCCAGCAGTGAAGCGAGCGGTCTAGCCGAAAACATTCAGTACTTC	CASSEASGLAENIQYF
TRBV6-6	TRBJ1-2	TRBD1	few	TGTGCCATCCTCTCCGGGACAGGGGATGGCTACACCTTC	CAILSGTGDGYTF
TRBV6-4	TRBJ1-2	.	.	TGTGCCAGCAGAGATGACGGGTCAGGGGATGGCTACACCTTC	CASRDDGSGDGYTF
TRBV4-1	TRBJ2-3	.	.	TGCGCCAGCAGCCAAGGATCGGGATTTTCAGATACGCAGTATTTT	CASSQGSGFSDTQYF
TRBV24-1	TRBJ2-3	.	.	TGTGCCACCAGTGATTTGCTCACAGATACGCAGTATTTT	CATSDLLTDTQYF
TRBV6-5	TRBJ1-2	.	.	TGTGCCAGCAGTTACTCTATTTTCGTTGGCTACACCTTC	CASSYSIFVGYTF
TRBV27	TRBJ2-5	.	.	TGTGCCAGCAGTCGGGTGGAGGGGCAAGAGACCCAGTACTTC	CASSRVEGQETQYF
TRBV6-6	TRBJ2-7	.	few	TGTGCCAGCAGTTACCCCGGGACCGAGTATTCCTACGAGCAGTACTTC	CASSYPGTEYSYEQYF
TRBV6-5	TRBJ2-5	.	.	TGTGCCAGCAGTTACTCCACGGGAGACCAAGAGACCCAGTACTTC	CASSYSTGDQETQYF
TRBV9	TRBJ2-1	.	.	TGTGCCAGCAGCGCGGGACGGCCCTACAATGAGCAGTTCTTC	CASSAGRPYNEQFF
TRBV28	TRBJ2-5	.	.	TGTGCCAGCAGTTCCCACAGGGTTCCCGAGACCCAGTACTTC	CASSSHRVPETQYF
TRBV4-1	TRBJ1-1	.	.	TGCGCCAGCAGCCAAGTCCAGACAGGCGGAACTGAAGCTTTCTTT	CASSQVQTGGTEAFF
TRBV2	TRBJ1-2	.	few	TGTGCCAGCAACCCGGCAACTGGCTACACCTTC	CASNPATGYTF